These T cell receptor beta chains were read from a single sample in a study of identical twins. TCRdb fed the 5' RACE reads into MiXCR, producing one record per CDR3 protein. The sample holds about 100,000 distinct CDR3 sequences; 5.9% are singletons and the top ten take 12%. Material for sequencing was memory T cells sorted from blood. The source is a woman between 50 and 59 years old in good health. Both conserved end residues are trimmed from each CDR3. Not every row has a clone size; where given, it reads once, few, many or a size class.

CDR3 protein: SARHPGLAGGRYNEQF
V gene: TRBV20-1
J gene: TRBJ2-1
clone size: -

CDR3 protein: ASSEGVGITDTQY
V gene: TRBV6-1
J gene: TRBJ2-3
clone size: -

CDR3 protein: ASSGATEATEAF
V gene: TRBV6-1
J gene: TRBJ1-1
clone size: many

CDR3 protein: ASRDSGWTGELF
V gene: TRBV6-2/TRBV6-3
J gene: TRBJ2-2
clone size: many

CDR3 protein: ASSLSPRQEINTEAF
V gene: TRBV7-9
J gene: TRBJ1-1
clone size: many

CDR3 protein: SVGTDTQY
V gene: TRBV29-1
J gene: TRBJ2-3
clone size: medium-sized

CDR3 protein: ASSNSGGGNEQF
V gene: TRBV6-6
J gene: TRBJ2-1
clone size: many

CDR3 protein: SVFGLAGSQETQY
V gene: TRBV29-1
J gene: TRBJ2-5
clone size: many

CDR3 protein: SARDPGRPWDSPLH
V gene: TRBV20-1
J gene: TRBJ1-6
clone size: many

CDR3 protein: ASSLGDGGRADTQY
V gene: TRBV5-1
J gene: TRBJ2-3
clone size: few

CDR3 protein: ASSLFGAGVDTQY
V gene: TRBV27
J gene: TRBJ2-3
clone size: many

CDR3 protein: ASSRGNQPQH
V gene: TRBV19
J gene: TRBJ1-5
clone size: many

CDR3 protein: ASSYQETQY
V gene: TRBV18
J gene: TRBJ2-5
clone size: many

CDR3 protein: ASTPGRASGSHEQF
V gene: TRBV27
J gene: TRBJ2-1
clone size: many

CDR3 protein: ASSTVMKGANVLT
V gene: TRBV7-2
J gene: TRBJ2-6
clone size: many

CDR3 protein: ASRLRSSGKGGYEQY
V gene: TRBV12-3/TRBV12-4
J gene: TRBJ2-7
clone size: many

CDR3 protein: ASRNSLSTDTQY
V gene: TRBV5-1
J gene: TRBJ2-3
clone size: many